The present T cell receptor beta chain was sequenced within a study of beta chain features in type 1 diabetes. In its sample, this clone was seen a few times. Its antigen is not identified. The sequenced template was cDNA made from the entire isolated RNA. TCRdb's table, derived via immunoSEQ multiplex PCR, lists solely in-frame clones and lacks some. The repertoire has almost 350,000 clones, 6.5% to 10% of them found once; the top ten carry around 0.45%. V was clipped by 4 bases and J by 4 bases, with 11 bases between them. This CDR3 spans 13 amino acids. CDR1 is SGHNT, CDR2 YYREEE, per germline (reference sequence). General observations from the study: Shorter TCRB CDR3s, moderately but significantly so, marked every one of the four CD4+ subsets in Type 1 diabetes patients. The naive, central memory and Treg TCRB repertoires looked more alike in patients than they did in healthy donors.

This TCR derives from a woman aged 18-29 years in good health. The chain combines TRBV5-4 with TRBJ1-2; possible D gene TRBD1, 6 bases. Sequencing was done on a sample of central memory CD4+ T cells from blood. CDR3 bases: TGTGCCAGCAGCCTCGGAGGGGGCTATGGCTACACCTTC. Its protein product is CASSLGGGYGYTF. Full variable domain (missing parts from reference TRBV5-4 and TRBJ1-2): ETGVTQSPTHLIKTRGQQVTLRCSSQSGHNTVSWYQQALGQGPQFIFQYYREEENGRGNFPPRFSGLQFPNYSSELNVNALELDDSALYLCASSLGGGYGYTFGSGTRLTVV.